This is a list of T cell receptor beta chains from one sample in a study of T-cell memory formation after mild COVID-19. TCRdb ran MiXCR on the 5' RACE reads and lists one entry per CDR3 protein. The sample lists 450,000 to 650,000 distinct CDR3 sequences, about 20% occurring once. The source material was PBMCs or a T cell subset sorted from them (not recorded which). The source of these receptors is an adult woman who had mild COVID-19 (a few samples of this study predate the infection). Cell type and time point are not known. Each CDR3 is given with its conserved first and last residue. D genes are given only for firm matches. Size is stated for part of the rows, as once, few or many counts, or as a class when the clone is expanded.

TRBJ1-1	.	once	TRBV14	TGTGCCAGCAGCCAAGGCTCTTACAGGGACCGTATGAACACTGAAGCTTTCTTT	CASSQGSYRDRMNTEAFF
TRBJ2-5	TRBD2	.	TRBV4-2	TGTGCCAGCAGTCGGCCTAGCGGGGGGGCTGAAGAGACCCAGTACTTC	CASSRPSGGAEETQYF
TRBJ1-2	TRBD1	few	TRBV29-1	TGCAGCGTTGAAGGGACAGGGGGCTCCCTCCGGGGCTACACCTTC	CSVEGTGGSLRGYTF
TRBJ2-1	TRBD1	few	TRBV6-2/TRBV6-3	TGTGCCAGCCGGGGACAGCTATACAATGAGCAGTTCTTC	CASRGQLYNEQFF
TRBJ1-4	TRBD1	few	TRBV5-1	TGCGCCAGCAGCGCCTGGACAGGGATGGTTGAAAAACTGTTTTTT	CASSAWTGMVEKLFF
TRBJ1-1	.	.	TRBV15	TGTGCCACTACGATTGGGCGGTACACTGAAGCTTTCTTT	CATTIGRYTEAFF
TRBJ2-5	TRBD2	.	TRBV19	TGTGCCAGTAGTATGAGTACCGTAGCGGGAGAAGGGACCCAGTACTTC	CASSMSTVAGEGTQYF
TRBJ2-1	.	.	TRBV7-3	TGTGCCAGCAGGCGGGACCCGAGAAATGAGCAGTTCTTC	CASRRDPRNEQFF
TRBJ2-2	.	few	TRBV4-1	TGCGCCAGCAGCCAAGTATTCAGGGGAAACACCGGGGAGCTGTTTTTT	CASSQVFRGNTGELFF
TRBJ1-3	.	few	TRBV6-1	TGTGCCAGCAGTGTGTGGGGCCCGGCTACTGGAAACACCATATATTTT	CASSVWGPATGNTIYF
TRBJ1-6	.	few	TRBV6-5	TGTGCCAGCAGTTACTCACAGGGAGAGGACTCACCCCTCCACTTT	CASSYSQGEDSPLHF
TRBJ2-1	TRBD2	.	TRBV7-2	TGTGCCAGCAGCTTAAGCCCTAGCGGTAACAATGAGCAGTTCTTC	CASSLSPSGNNEQFF
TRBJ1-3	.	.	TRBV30	TGTGCCTGGAGTGCAGGGGCTGGAAACACCATATATTTT	CAWSAGAGNTIYF
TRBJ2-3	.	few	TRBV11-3	TGTGCCAGCAGCCTCTCCACGCCTAGCCTACTGCAGTATTTT	CASSLSTPSLLQYF
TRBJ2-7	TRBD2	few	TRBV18	TGTGCCAGCTCCCCCACTTCTAGCGGGAGGGTCTACGAGCAGTACTTC	CASSPTSSGRVYEQYF
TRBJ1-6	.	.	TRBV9	TGTGCCAGCAGCCCCCGTCCGGACCCTGAGTCACCCCTCCACTTT	CASSPRPDPESPLHF
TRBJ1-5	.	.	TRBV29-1	TGCAGCGTTGGGGGACTTAGCAATCAGCCCCAGCATTTT	CSVGGLSNQPQHF
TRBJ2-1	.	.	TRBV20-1	TGCAGTGCTAGAGTCCTGCAGGGCGCGTACTACAATGAGCAGTTCTTC	CSARVLQGAYYNEQFF
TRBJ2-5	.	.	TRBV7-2	TGTGCCAGCAGCTTATCCCAGTCCCAAGAGACCCAGTACTTC	CASSLSQSQETQYF
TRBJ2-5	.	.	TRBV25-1	TGTGCCAGCAGTGTTGGAGGGGCTCAAGAGACCCAGTACTTC	CASSVGGAQETQYF
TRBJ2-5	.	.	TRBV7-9	TGTGCCAGCAGCCCAGGTCGCGGGAAGGCTCAAGAGACCCAGTACTTC	CASSPGRGKAQETQYF
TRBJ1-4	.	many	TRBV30	TGTGCCTGGAGTGCCCTTGGACAGAATGAAAAACTGTTTTTT	CAWSALGQNEKLFF
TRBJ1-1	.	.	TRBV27	TGTGCCAGCAGGAAGGGGCGAATGAACACTGAAGCTTTCTTT	CASRKGRMNTEAFF
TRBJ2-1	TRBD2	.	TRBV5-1	TGCGCCAGCAGCTTGGGGGAGCTAGCGGGAAAGAATGAGCAGTTCTTC	CASSLGELAGKNEQFF
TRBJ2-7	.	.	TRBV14	TGTGCCAGCAGCCAAACAGACACCGCCACCCTGTACGAGCAGTACTTC	CASSQTDTATLYEQYF
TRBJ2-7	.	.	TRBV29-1	TGCAGCGTTGGCCAAGTGGGGCTCGGCGAGCAGTACTTC	CSVGQVGLGEQYF
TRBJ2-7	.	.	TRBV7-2	TGTGCCAGCAGCTTCTCCGGCAGGGCCTACGAGCAGTACTTC	CASSFSGRAYEQYF
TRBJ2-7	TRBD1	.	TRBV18	TGTGCCAGCTCACCACCGTCGAGGGGGCAGGGCGAGCAGTACTTC	CASSPPSRGQGEQYF
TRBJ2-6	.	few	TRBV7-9	TGTGCCAGCATCCCACGGGCAGGGACGAGCTCTGGGGCCAACGTCCTGACTTTC	CASIPRAGTSSGANVLTF
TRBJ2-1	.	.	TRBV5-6	TGTGCCAGCAGCCTGTTTATTGGAAATGAGCAGTTCTTC	CASSLFIGNEQFF
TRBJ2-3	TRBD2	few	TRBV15	TGTGCCACCCGACTAGCGGGAGGGCCAGAAGATACGCAGTATTTT	CATRLAGGPEDTQYF
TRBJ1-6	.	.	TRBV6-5	TGTGCCAGCAGTTACTCGAGGGCGAGCTCCTATAATTCACCCCTCCACTTT	CASSYSRASSYNSPLHF
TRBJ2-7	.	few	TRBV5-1	TGCGCCAGCAGCTCCAGGGGAGGAAGCGAGCAGTACTTC	CASSSRGGSEQYF
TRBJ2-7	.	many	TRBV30	TGTGCCTGGAGAGGAGGTAGCGGACCCTACGAGCAGTACTTC	CAWRGGSGPYEQYF
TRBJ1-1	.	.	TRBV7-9	TGTGCCAGCAGCATACAGAGGTGGCAGGCCCCCGAAGCTTTCTTT	CASSIQRWQAPEAFF
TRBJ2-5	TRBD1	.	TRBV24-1	TGTGCCACCAGTGCGGGACAGGTTTATCAAGAGACCCAGTACTTC	CATSAGQVYQETQYF
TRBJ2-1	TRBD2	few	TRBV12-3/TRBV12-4	TGTGCCAGCACCTCCCACCCGGGACTAGCGGGCTACAATGAGCAGTTCTTC	CASTSHPGLAGYNEQFF
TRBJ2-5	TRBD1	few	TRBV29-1	TGCAGCGTTGAAGGGACAGGGAGTGGAGAGACCCAGTACTTC	CSVEGTGSGETQYF
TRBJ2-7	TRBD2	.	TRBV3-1	TGTGCCAGCAGCCAAGAATTAGCGGGAGGCTACGAGCAGTACTTC	CASSQELAGGYEQYF
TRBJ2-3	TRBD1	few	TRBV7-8	TGTGCCAGCAGCCCGCCTGGGACAGCGCGGAGCACAGATACGCAGTATTTT	CASSPPGTARSTDTQYF
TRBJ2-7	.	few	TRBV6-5	TGTGCCAGCGGCCCGGGACCTCTCGAGCAGTACTTC	CASGPGPLEQYF